This T cell receptor delta chain came from a study of delta chains in infants with herpesvirus infections. Whole-study results and caveats: Absence in CMV-uninfected infants may reflect the detection limit only.

As regards this clone: Its specificity is not known.

The CDR3 is made up of 19 amino acids. In germline, CDR1 is TSWWSYY, CDR2 QGS. Trimming cost V 1 base and J 11 bases, with 32 bases left between them. Reverse transcription of PBMC RNA used primers specific for the gamma and delta chains. TCRdb reanalysed the RT-PCR reads via CATT. The sample has 700 or so delta-chain clones; over 12% are singletons. Material: peripheral blood, obtained at time point 1 of longitudinal follow-up. The receptor was derived from a human donor who was a Ugandan infant, either HIV-exposed or HIV-unexposed (not recorded which). V usage is TRDV1 and J usage is TRDJ1, with D perhaps matching TRDD3 (6 bases). The chain's CDR3 is CALGERFPSKAGDLMKLIF. CDR3 DNA sequence: TGTGCTCTTGGGGAACGATTCCCATCTAAAGCTGGGGACCTAATGAAGCTCATCTTT.